This T cell receptor (beta chain) was sequenced during a study of regulatory T cells in long-lasting Graves disease. CDR3 regions were amplified by Arm-PCR using iRepertoire HTBI primers to build TCR beta libraries. TCRdb reprocessed the multiplex PCR reads via MiXCR and lists one record per CDR3 protein. The sample lists around 360,000 distinct CDR3 sequences, roughly 15% occurring once. General study findings and limits: Not thyroid tissue but only peripheral blood was studied.

The CDR3 extends over 14 amino acids. Trimming removed 1 base from V and 4 bases from J, with 11 bases in between. Germline V CDR1 and CDR2: SGHTA, FQGNSA. This clonotype was counted many times. Its matching antigen is unknown. Time point here: newly diagnosed GD, antithyroid drugs for less than 3 months. Extracted PBMC RNA gave rise to the TCR library. The same specimen was also included in a second study, on T cells in Graves' hyperthyroidism and ophthalmopathy.

The sequence was collected from a woman between 18 and 29 years old with Graves disease. Sequenced material: peripheral blood mononuclear cells (PBMCs), taken at new diagnosis, from a patient treated with antithyroid drugs. The rearrangement uses TRBV7-2 and TRBJ2-7; D gene ambiguous. Here the CDR3 DNA reads TGTGCCAGCAGCTTAGTCGGTCAGAAATACGAGCAGTACTTC. Amino acids: CASSLVGQKYEQYF.